This is a list of T cell receptor beta chains from one sample in a study of blood T cells in healthy people across ages. Via MiXCR, TCRdb re-called the 5' RACE reads, giving one row per CDR3 protein. The data hold about a million distinct CDR3 sequences, with around 48% observed a single time. The source material was blood. The receptors were sampled from a man aged 25-40 years in good health. Both conserved end residues are part of each CDR3. D genes are given only for firm matches. Size values are once, few and many counts, or a class for expanded clones, and some rows have none.

.,TRBJ1-2,TRBV6-2/TRBV6-3,.,TGTGCCAGCAGTTACGGATACCCGGCGGGTGGCTACACCTTC,CASSYGYPAGGYTF
.,TRBJ2-1,TRBV29-1,.,TGCAGCGCCGCGTCTTCGTTGTATGAGCAGTTCTTC,CSAASSLYEQFF
.,TRBJ2-3,TRBV20-1,TRBD2,TGCAGTGGAGAGGCGGGAGTGGGGGGAGGCGCAGATACGCAGTATTTT,CSGEAGVGGGADTQYF
.,TRBJ2-1,TRBV7-3,TRBD2,TGTGCCAGCAGCTTAATGCGGGGGGCAAACAATGAGCAGTTCTTC,CASSLMRGANNEQFF
.,TRBJ1-4,TRBV12-3/TRBV12-4,.,TGTGCCAGCAGCCGGAGGGAAGCAGCTAATGAAAAACTGTTTTTT,CASSRREAANEKLFF
.,TRBJ2-1,TRBV6-5,TRBD1,TGTGCCAGCAGTCGAGGACAGGGAACGAGAGGCAATGAGCAGTTCTTC,CASSRGQGTRGNEQFF
.,TRBJ2-2,TRBV7-6,.,TGTGCCAGCAGCTTAGTGTTGGTTCTAGCGAAGCCGAACACCGGGGAGCTGTTTTTT,CASSLVLVLAKPNTGELFF
.,TRBJ2-7,TRBV9,TRBD1,TGTGCCAGCAGCGCCACAGGGGGTTCAGCCTACGAGCAGTACTTC,CASSATGGSAYEQYF
.,TRBJ2-4,TRBV7-2,.,TGTGCCAGCAGCTTAGGGTCATTCAAAAACATTCAGTACTTC,CASSLGSFKNIQYF
few,TRBJ2-7,TRBV29-1,.,TGCAGCGTGAATGGCGGGGCCGAGTCCTACGAGCAGTACTTC,CSVNGGAESYEQYF
.,TRBJ2-1,TRBV29-1,.,TGCAGCGTTGACCCCGGCGAACAGTGGGAGAATGAGCAGTTCTTC,CSVDPGEQWENEQFF
.,TRBJ1-6,TRBV27,.,TGTGCCAGCAGTTTCTCCGGGACGCAGAATTCACCCCTCCACTTT,CASSFSGTQNSPLHF
few,TRBJ1-6,TRBV2,.,TGTGCCAGCGGACAGAATAATTCACCCCTCCACTTT,CASGQNNSPLHF
.,TRBJ1-4,TRBV7-9,.,TGTGCCAGCAGCCGAGGAAATGATGAAAAACTGTTTTTT,CASSRGNDEKLFF
few,TRBJ1-5,TRBV20-1,.,TGCAGTGCTAGAGATCGTTCAGGTGATAGTCAGCCCCAGCATTTT,CSARDRSGDSQPQHF
.,TRBJ1-5,TRBV28,TRBD1,TGTGCCAGCTTCACAGGGGACAATCAGCCCCAGCATTTT,CASFTGDNQPQHF